This TCR beta chain derives from a study of cytomegalovirus exposure and HLA in healthy donors (dated by TCRdb to 2017 to 2019). Concerning the study at large: The roughly 700 repertoires of the first cohort and the 120 validation repertoires were produced on the same platform, according to a later analysis. The study was designed to test whether signatures of past pathogen exposure could be identified by cataloging public T cell receptors. In addition to the first cohort of 666 subjects, a separate validation cohort of 120 different subjects was used. High-throughput TCR immunosequencing, statistical association of individual TCRs with disease status, and machine learning were combined to predict cytomegalovirus infection status.

This clone occurred a few times. Its target antigen remains unknown. No base qualities exist here, and no much larger clone lies one base off it. The full study reports these points: A later analysis found that TCRs clustered in the first cohort also tended to co-occur in the roughly 120 validation repertoires, with approximately 94% of cluster scores above 0. In vitro tests confirmed that a few of the cytomegalovirus-associated TCR beta chains recognize cytomegalovirus antigens. The validation cohort had no HLA typing available for a later analysis, so co-occurrence within that cohort was assessed over all 120 or so repertoires. Most TCR sequences were seen in very few donors, while some public TCRs were found in many individuals. It was suggested by the authors that the approach could potentially be generalized to other disease states and immunological phenotypes. The classifier was reported to diagnose cytomegalovirus status with high specificity and sensitivity in both the original and validation cohorts. In the study, about 150 TCR beta chains were listed as associated with cytomegalovirus.

Relative to germline, V is missing 2 bases and J is missing 8 bases, with 9 bases of the junction outside any gene match. The CDR3 sequence holds 16 residues, the cysteine and phenylalanine included. Solely the CDR3 DNA is kept, with 48 bases framed from the first base. CDR1 and CDR2, per the germline V gene, are LGHNA and YSLEER. The method behind the library was the immunoSEQ multiplex PCR assay. The paper's data handling went like this. A statistical classification framework was built to diagnose cytomegalovirus status from the catalog of TCR beta chain sequences. TCRdb mirrors the immuneACCESS table, restricted to in-frame sequences. Some clones are absent from its copies; in checked studies, under half trace to an unresolved V gene, and the reason for the others is unknown. From that table come the V and J calls and clone size; the DNA was used to work out D and trimming. The sample contains under 200,000 clones, approximately 87% of them found a single time. The ten largest clones take up 5.7% of the sample.

Separate from the approximately 690-subject first cohort, the validation cohort of about 110 subjects was the group to which the donors belonged. The TCR was taken from a woman aged 30 to 39 in good health and CMV-seronegative. Rearrangement joined TRBV4-3 to TRBJ1-4, with 9 middle bases fitting TRBD1. The sequencing input was PBMCs. The nucleotide sequence is TGCGCCAGCAGCCAATATACCACAGGGGGCGCGGAAAAACTGTTTTTT. This is translated as CASSQYTTGGAEKLFF.